The 22 T cell receptor beta chains listed next were all sequenced from one sample in a study of blood T cell repertoires in COVID-19. The method was immunoSEQ multiplex PCR; TCRdb's version includes in-frame clones alone and lacks a portion of them. The sample contains roughly 220,000 clones, around 88% of which appear only once. Sequencing input: PBMCs or T cells enriched from blood (not recorded which). All receptors derive from a woman between 50 and 59 years old with acute COVID-19.

The J gene is TRBJ2-1, the V gene TRBV18, with a possible D match to TRBD2 (5 bases). Germline V lookup: CDR1 KGHSH, CDR2 LQKENI. Trimming shortened V by 2 bases and J by 4 bases, and 12 bases separated the two germline ends. CDR3 size: 15 residues. CDR3 sequence: CASSPFRGSYNEQFF. Written as DNA, the CDR3 is TGTGCCAGCTCACCATTCCGGGGTTCGTACAATGAGCAGTTCTTC.

V usage is TRBV2 and J usage is TRBJ1-3, with D unresolved. Per germline, CDR1 SNHLY and CDR2 FYNNEI. Trimming removed 2 bases from V and 3 bases from J, with 8 bases in between. The CDR3 has 14 residues. The CDR3 DNA sequence: TGTGCCAGCAGTGAACTTACAAGTGGAAACACCATATATTTT. This gives the protein CASSELTSGNTIYF.

V usage is TRBV7-3 and J usage is TRBJ1-5, with D possibly TRBD1 on 5 matching bases. The CDR3 covers 13 residues. The V end was cut by 5 bases, the J end by 6 bases, with 11 bases between. Germline CDR1 reads SGHTA; CDR2 reads FQGTGA. The CDR3 protein is CASSLGAGQPQHF. DNA of the CDR3: TGTGCCAGCAGCCTTGGGGCAGGTCAGCCCCAGCATTTT. The complete variable domain, with remaining parts taken from reference TRBV7-3 and TRBJ1-5, reads GAGVSQTPSNKVTEKGKYVELRCDPISGHTALYWYRQSLGQGPEFLIYFQGTGAADDSGLPNDRFFAVRPEGSVSTLKIQRTERGDSAVYLCASSLGAGQPQHFGDGTRLSIL.

The chain is built from TRBV6-5 and TRBJ1-2, with TRBD1 matching over 7 bases. CDR1 MNHEY and CDR2 SVGAGI come from the germline V gene. This CDR3 comprises 13 residues. V trimming: 6 bases; J trimming: 3 bases; junction bases outside the gene matches: 4. The CDR3 reads CASRLDRDYGYTF. CDR3 DNA: TGTGCCAGCAGGCTAGACAGGGACTATGGCTACACCTTC.

J is TRBJ2-3 and V is TRBV6-5; 12 nucleotides match TRBD2. The CDR3 is 13 amino acids. With V trimmed by 10 bases and J by 7 bases, 6 bases remained unmatched. The germline gives CDR1 MNHEY, CDR2 SVGAGI. The DNA of the CDR3 is TGTGCCACCCGACTAGCGGGAGCTAATACGCAGTATTTT. Encoded protein: CATRLAGANTQYF.

The V gene is TRBV18, the J gene TRBJ2-2; 11 bases are a match to TRBD1. With V trimmed by 3 bases and J by 3 bases, 6 bases remained unmatched. The CDR3 runs 17 residues. The V gene's germline CDR1 is KGHSH and CDR2 LQKENI. CDR3 loop: CASSPRTGGADTGELFF. The CDR3 DNA follows: TGTGCCAGCTCACCTAGGACAGGGGGCGCCGACACCGGGGAGCTGTTTTTT.

V usage is TRBV7-3 and J usage is TRBJ2-2; no reliable D call. Trimming pared 5 bases from V and 1 base from J, leaving 11 bases between. The CDR3 contains 15 residues. Per the germline V gene, CDR1 is SGHTA and CDR2 is FQGTGA. The CDR3 loop is CASSPDSMNTGELFF. CDR3 DNA: TGTGCCAGCAGCCCAGACTCGATGAACACCGGGGAGCTGTTTTTT.

This chain links TRBV25-1 with TRBJ2-7, with D perhaps matching TRBD1 (6 bases). This CDR3 comprises 13 residues. V lost 6 bases and J lost 4, with 13 bases in between. Germline V gene lookup returns CDR1 MGHDK and CDR2 SYGVNS. The CDR3: CASRRGTSYEQYF. As DNA, the CDR3 is TGTGCCAGCAGGAGGGGGACATCGTACGAGCAGTACTTC.

On this clone itself: A read error may account for a junction end that differs from germline. The gene calls are TRBV28 and TRBJ2-5, with TRBD1 matching over 11 bases. The germline V gene encodes CDR1 MDHEN and CDR2 SYDVKM. The CDR3 length is 16 residues. CDR3 sequence reads: CASSLIGQGAQKTQYF. The CDR3 DNA follows: TGTGCCAGCAGTTTAATCGGACAGGGGGCCCAAAAGACCCAGTACTTC. The full variable domain, completed using reference TRBV28 and TRBJ2-5, is DVKVTQSSRYLVKRTGEKVFLECVQDMDHENMFWYRQDPGLGLRLIYFSYDVKMKEKGDIPEGYSVSREKKERFSLILESASTNQTSMYLCASSLIGQGAQKTQYFGPGTRLLVL.

The chain couples TRBV4-3 to TRBJ1-1, with 10 bases lining up with TRBD1. The CDR3 is made up of 16 amino acids. Germline lookup yields CDR1 LGHNA and CDR2 YSLEER. The V gene end was trimmed by 1 base and the J gene end by 5 bases; junction bases not matched to a gene: 7. CDR3 sequence: CASSQAPGQGITEAFF. In nucleotides, the CDR3 is TGCGCCAGCAGCCAAGCCCCGGGACAGGGGATTACTGAAGCTTTCTTT.

CDR3 sequence reads: CASSQYRGEREQYF. In nucleotides, the CDR3 is TGTGCCAGCAGCCAATACAGGGGGGAGAGGGAGCAGTACTTC. V and J are TRBV4-2 and TRBJ2-7; the match to TRBD1 covers 8 bases. The CDR3 is 14 amino acids. Germline CDR1 is LGHNA and CDR2 is YNFKEQ. V gave up 2 bases and J gave up 7 bases; unmatched junction bases: 7.

V and J are TRBV19 and TRBJ2-1; 7 nucleotides align to TRBD1. CDR3 size: 17 residues. Germline V gene sequence: CDR1 LNHDA, CDR2 SQIVND (reference sequence). V was pared by 1 base and J by 0 bases, with 6 bases of the junction left unmatched. CDR3 sequence (DNA): TGTGCCAGTAGTATAGGTACAGGGGTCCCCTCCTACAATGAGCAGTTCTTC. Translating it yields CASSIGTGVPSYNEQFF.

V and J are TRBV15 and TRBJ2-3; TRBD1 is a possible D gene (5 bases). Germline lookup yields CDR1 LNHNV and CDR2 YYDKDF (reference sequence). The CDR3 covers 14 residues. Trimming left V 2 bases short and J 2 bases short, with 8 bases between. CDR3 protein: CATSRTGPTDTQYF. Here the CDR3 DNA reads TGTGCCACCAGCAGAACAGGTCCCACAGATACGCAGTATTTT.

The rearrangement links TRBV29-1 to TRBJ1-5; D unclear. The CDR3 covers 13 residues. Trimming shortened V by 5 bases and J by 0 bases, and 8 bases separated the two germline ends. CDR1 is SQVTM, CDR2 ANQGSEA, per germline. CDR3 DNA: TGCAGCGTTAGGGAGAATAGCAATCAGCCCCAGCATTTT. Its protein is CSVRENSNQPQHF. Supplemented by reference TRBV29-1 and TRBJ1-5, the full variable domain reads SAVISQKPSRDICQRGTSLTIQCQVDSQVTMMFWYRQQPGQSLTLIATANQGSEATYESGFVIDKFPISRPNLTFSTLTVSNMSPEDSSIYLCSVRENSNQPQHFGDGTRLSIL.

CDR3 residues: CASSVDPREDSPLHF. In DNA, the CDR3 is TGTGCCAGCAGCGTAGACCCGAGGGAGGATTCACCCCTCCACTTT. The rearrangement links TRBV9 to TRBJ1-6; D ambiguous. CDR3 length: 15 residues. V was cut by 0 bases and J by 8 bases, with 12 bases left in between. Germline lookup yields CDR1 SGDLS and CDR2 YYNGEE. Looking up the rest from reference TRBV9 and TRBJ1-6 gives the full variable domain: DSGVTQTPKHLITATGQRVTLRCSPRSGDLSVYWYQQSLDQGLQFLIQYYNGEERAKGNILERFSAQQFPDLHSELNLSSLELGDSALYFCASSVDPREDSPLHFGNGTRLTVT.

In this sample, this clone turned up once. The rearrangement joins TRBV7-7 to TRBJ2-1; D is unresolved. Trimming removed 1 base at V and 0 bases at J, with 10 bases between. Germline assignment: CDR1 SSHAT and CDR2 FNYEAQ (reference sequence). The CDR3 runs to 16 residues. CDR3 residues: CASSLDASSSYNEQFF. Written as DNA, the CDR3 is TGTGCCAGCAGCTTAGATGCGTCAAGCTCCTACAATGAGCAGTTCTTC.

The rearrangement uses TRBV5-4 and TRBJ2-2, with 7 bases lining up with TRBD1. This CDR3 comprises 16 residues. The ends lost 4 bases at V and 1 base at J; junction bases unmatched: 7. Germline V gene lookup returns CDR1 SGHNT and CDR2 YYREEE (reference sequence). For the CDR3, the DNA is TGTGCCAGCAGCCTGATGACAGGGTGGAACACCGGGGAGCTGTTTTTT. It specifies CASSLMTGWNTGELFF. The whole variable domain, filled in from reference TRBV5-4 and TRBJ2-2, reads ETGVTQSPTHLIKTRGQQVTLRCSSQSGHNTVSWYQQALGQGPQFIFQYYREEENGRGNFPPRFSGLQFPNYSSELNVNALELDDSALYLCASSLMTGWNTGELFFGEGSRLTVL.

The chain uses TRBV5-1 and TRBJ2-5; 11 nucleotides line up with TRBD2. From germline, CDR1 is SGHRS and CDR2 YFSETQ. V was pared by 5 bases and J by 5 bases, with 11 bases of the junction left unmatched. This CDR3 region has 16 residues. For the CDR3, the DNA is TGCGCCAGCAGGTTAGGGACTAGCGGATCCCTCGAGACCCAGTACTTC. This gives the protein CASRLGTSGSLETQYF.

This chain joins TRBV30 and TRBJ2-5, with 14 bases aligning to TRBD2. The germline V gene encodes CDR1 GTSNPN and CDR2 SVGIG (reference sequence). V trimming: 2 bases; J trimming: 5 bases; junction bases outside the gene matches: 7. The CDR3 extends over 16 amino acids. CDR3 sequence (DNA): TGTGCCTGGAGTTACGGACTAGCGGGAGGCGGGGAGACCCAGTACTTC. Its translation: CAWSYGLAGGGETQYF.

The chain employs TRBV5-1 and TRBJ2-3; perhaps TRBD1 as D (7 bases). This CDR3 is built from 15 residues. V gave up 2 bases and J gave up 0 bases, with 10 bases separating them. Germline CDR1 and CDR2: SGHRS and YFSETQ. The CDR3 nucleotides are TGCGCCAGCAGCTTACAGGGGAGGAGCACAGATACGCAGTATTTT. This sequence encodes CASSLQGRSTDTQYF.

The chain uses TRBV28 and TRBJ2-2; D ambiguous. V was clipped by 10 bases and J by 7 bases, with 10 bases between them. The CDR3 has 11 residues. Germline loops: CDR1 MDHEN, CDR2 SYDVKM. CDR3 nucleotides: TGTGCCACCGGGTTGGGCGGGGAGCTGTTTTTT. This encodes CATGLGGELFF.

The rearrangement joins TRBV10-3 to TRBJ2-1; 13 positions match TRBD2. The CDR3 runs to 15 residues. CDR1 and CDR2 from the germline V gene are ENHRY and SYGVKD. The J segment lost 3 bases and the V segment lost 9 bases, leaving 5 bases of the junction unmatched. The CDR3 reads CAIRTSGRVYNEQFF. As DNA, the CDR3 is TGTGCCATACGGACTAGCGGGAGAGTCTACAATGAGCAGTTCTTC.